Included here is one TCR beta chain sequence, with context. This sample was taken from a study of blood T cell repertoires in COVID-19. Study-level background: In each case, the material was cDNA or gDNA derived from T cells, B-cell-depleted T cells, or PBMCs.

Clones were sequenced by immunoSEQ multiplex PCR, and TCRdb holds only the in-frame ones, with some missing. Here the sample spans fewer than 400,000 clones, 87% being singletons. The study recruited people aged about 18 to 95 years across more than 20 US areas. Cohort allocation depended upon clinical history that participants reported. After removal of 4 bases from V and 6 bases from J, the junction contained 6 bases not matched to a gene. The germline V gene has CDR1 SGHNT and CDR2 YYREEE (reference sequence). This CDR3 has 14 residues. This TCR was sampled from a woman in her late teens or twenties who had recovered from COVID-19. The chain carries TRBV5-4 and TRBJ2-3; 9 positions agree with TRBD1. The material sequenced was PBMCs or T cells enriched from blood (not recorded which). CDR3 protein: CASSARDRVDTQYF. CDR3 DNA: TGTGCCAGCAGCGCCCGGGACAGGGTCGATACGCAGTATTTT.